One sample yielded the 12 T cell receptor beta chains listed below, sequenced in a study of Graves' ophthalmopathy and Graves' hyperthyroidism. For repertoire sequencing, the TCR beta CDR3 regions were amplified from RNA transcripts. HTBI-primed RT-PCR formed the first round, and a multiplex PCR formed the second. From the multiplex PCR reads, TCRdb called clonotypes with MiXCR, one entry per CDR3 protein. The table lists roughly 480,000 distinct CDR3 sequences, approximately 14% of them singletons. The sample taken for sequencing was blood. These receptors were taken from a woman in her twenties or thirties with Graves' ophthalmopathy.

At least ten counts were recorded for this clonotype. The chain employs TRBV6-1 and TRBJ2-5; 12 nucleotides agree with TRBD2. The CDR3 extends over 14 amino acids. Germline V CDR1 and CDR2: MNHNS, SASEGT. Trimming at V came to 4 bases and at J to 5 bases, leaving 2 bases not matched to a gene. CDR3 amino acids: CASSALAGGETQYF. DNA of the CDR3: TGTGCCAGCAGTGCCCTAGCGGGGGGGGAGACCCAGTACTTC.

Ten or more counts support this clonotype. The J gene is TRBJ2-7, the V gene TRBV11-2; 8 bases fit TRBD1. V shed 4 bases and J 7 bases; nucleotides not matched to a gene: 9. Germline lookup yields CDR1 SGHAT and CDR2 FQNNGV. This CDR3 is built from 14 residues. The CDR3 protein is CASSSRDRGREQYF. For the CDR3, the DNA is TGTGCCAGCAGCTCCCGTGACAGGGGCAGGGAGCAGTACTTC.

The V gene is TRBV30, the J gene TRBJ1-2; the D is unclear. Germline V lookup: CDR1 GTSNPN, CDR2 SVGIG (reference sequence). V dropped 2 bases and J dropped 4 bases, with 8 bases sitting between them. This CDR3 region has 12 residues. The chain's CDR3 is CAWSNEGYGYTF. For the CDR3, the DNA is TGTGCCTGGAGTAATGAGGGCTATGGCTACACCTTC.

At least ten counts were recorded for this clonotype. This chain joins TRBV25-1 and TRBJ2-2; perhaps TRBD1 as D (5 bases). The CDR3 runs 16 residues. V was clipped by 4 bases and J by 0 bases, with 12 bases between them. Germline CDR1 and CDR2: MGHDK and SYGVNS. CDR3 nucleotide sequence: TGTGCCAGCAGTGCCGACAGAAGACCGAACACCGGGGAGCTGTTTTTT. This codes for CASSADRRPNTGELFF.

The V call is TRBV12-3 or TRBV12-4, the J call TRBJ1-2; D possibly corresponds to TRBD1 (6 bases). V was cut by 6 bases and J by 7 bases, with 12 bases left in between. This CDR3 spans 12 amino acids. CDR3 region: CASSKRGIGYTF. DNA for the CDR3: TGTGCCAGCAGCAAAAGGGGGATTGGCTACACCTTC.

Only a few counts were recorded for this clonotype. The J gene is TRBJ2-5, the V gene TRBV19; possible D gene TRBD1, 5 bases. This CDR3 spans 17 amino acids. Germline CDR1 reads LNHDA; CDR2 reads SQIVND (reference sequence). V lost 3 bases and J 5 bases, leaving 22 bases between the germline ends. The CDR3 sequence is CASSIESSRVPQETQYF. The CDR3 DNA is TGTGCCAGTAGTATTGAATCATCCAGGGTCCCGCAGGAGACCCAGTACTTC.

This clonotype was counted many times. The CDR3 sequence is CASSLHPPGEQYF. In DNA, the CDR3 is TGTGCCAGCAGTTTACACCCCCCGGGCGAGCAGTACTTC. The rearrangement links TRBV12-3 or TRBV12-4 to TRBJ2-7; D is unclear. The V end lost 2 bases, the J end lost 6 bases, and 11 bases lay between the germline ends. The CDR3 has 13 residues.

This clonotype has ten or more counts. The chain recombines TRBV12-3 or TRBV12-4 with TRBJ2-7, with a tentative D call TRBD2 (6 bases). The CDR3 has 13 residues. Deletions cut 4 bases from V and 2 bases from J, with 9 bases between. The CDR3 sequence: CASSSGEPYEQYF. CDR3 sequence (DNA): TGTGCCAGCAGTTCGGGGGAACCCTACGAGCAGTACTTC.

This clonotype appeared many times. The CDR3: CASTSLGGRGYTF. CDR3 nucleotides: TGTGCCAGCACCTCCCTTGGGGGAAGGGGCTACACCTTC. The chain combines TRBV9 with TRBJ1-2, with D possibly matching TRBD1 (5 bases). CDR1 and CDR2 from the germline V gene are SGDLS and YYNGEE. V was cut by 6 bases and J by 8 bases, with 17 bases left in between. The CDR3 covers 13 residues. Supplemented by reference TRBV9 and TRBJ1-2, the full variable domain reads DSGVTQTPKHLITATGQRVTLRCSPRSGDLSVYWYQQSLDQGLQFLIQYYNGEERAKGNILERFSAQQFPDLHSELNLSSLELGDSALYFCASTSLGGRGYTFGSGTRLTVV.

The V call is TRBV19, the J call TRBJ1-5; no definite D call. This CDR3 is built from 15 residues. V lost 10 bases and J lost 0, with 16 bases in between. CDR1 and CDR2 (germline): LNHDA, SQIVND (reference sequence). The CDR3 DNA reads as TGTGCCACAAAACGGCAGAGGGATAGCAATCAGCCCCAGCATTTT. This encodes CATKRQRDSNQPQHF.

This clonotype was picked up many times. The chain recombines TRBV24-1 with TRBJ1-5; D call uncertain. Between the trimmed V and J ends, which lost 9 bases and 3 bases, there was a span of 11 bases. Per the germline V gene, CDR1 is KGHDR and CDR2 is SFDVKD. The CDR3 is made up of 13 amino acids. CDR3 nucleotide sequence: TGTGCCACCGCAGGCGGGCTCAATCAGCCCCAGCATTTT. Its protein is CATAGGLNQPQHF.

There are a few counts of this clonotype. CDR3 in DNA: TGTGCCAGCACCCCCCGGAGGGGTGAAGGCTACACCTTC. Its protein product is CASTPRRGEGYTF. V gene TRBV12-3 or TRBV12-4 combines with J gene TRBJ1-2; a weak D match, TRBD1 (5 bases). The CDR3 totals 13 residues. V shed 7 bases and J shed 8 bases, with 17 bases lying between them.